Listed below are T cell receptor beta chains from one sample, sequenced in a study of cytomegalovirus exposure and HLA in healthy donors. Profiled with immunoSEQ multiplex PCR; TCRdb holds only in-frame clones, not every one. Found here are about 240,000 clones, approximately 90% of them singletons; the top ten hold less than 3%. Sequenced sample: PBMCs. Receptor source: a young man in good health and CMV-seronegative. Both conserved end residues are part of each CDR3. Fields, in order: V gene, J gene, CDR3 protein.

V: TRBV7-9
J: TRBJ2-7
CDR3: CAAVTQATGEQYF

V: TRBV5-4
J: TRBJ1-6
CDR3: CASSPDRMNSPLHF

V: TRBV18
J: TRBJ2-5
CDR3: CASSRLDQGETQYF

V: TRBV29-1
J: TRBJ2-7
CDR3: CSVQRPGQGYYEQYF

V: TRBV10-3
J: TRBJ1-1
CDR3: CASRTGETEAFF

V: TRBV9
J: TRBJ1-5
CDR3: CASSSGQGSQPQHF

V: TRBV5-1
J: TRBJ1-4
CDR3: CASRSEEWRGVDEKLFF

V: TRBV15
J: TRBJ2-7
CDR3: CATRGGALGEQYF

V: TRBV5-1
J: TRBJ2-1
CDR3: CASSLVVLDEQFF

V: TRBV5-3
J: TRBJ2-7
CDR3: CARPTLPHYEQYF

V: TRBV2
J: TRBJ1-5
CDR3: CASLRYSNQPQHF

V: TRBV5-1
J: TRBJ2-5
CDR3: CASSPGSGTVETQYF

V: TRBV30
J: TRBJ1-1
CDR3: CAWSVQPRTEAFF

V: TRBV4-1
J: TRBJ2-1
CDR3: CASSQDHHFGTHEQFF

V: TRBV7-9
J: TRBJ2-3
CDR3: CASSLFGEGGGAWTDTQYF

V: TRBV6-5
J: TRBJ2-2
CDR3: CATLGTGGTGELFF

V: TRBV7-2
J: TRBJ1-3
CDR3: CASSPRQGGGNTIYF

V: TRBV27
J: TRBJ2-7
CDR3: CASSSPLKTGRTYEQYF

V: TRBV10-3
J: TRBJ2-2
CDR3: CAISDTTGGNTGELFF

V: TRBV11-2
J: TRBJ2-3
CDR3: CASIKRGSGADTQYF

V: TRBV10-2
J: TRBJ2-2
CDR3: CASSRGGVGELFF

V: TRBV5-4
J: TRBJ1-1
CDR3: CASSLAGSGAEAFF

V: TRBV5-4
J: TRBJ1-4
CDR3: CASSLGTGNEKLFF

V: TRBV6-1
J: TRBJ1-6
CDR3: CASKSARDRASPLHF

V: TRBV5-1
J: TRBJ2-2
CDR3: CASSLVPSGELFF

V: TRBV25-1
J: TRBJ2-1
CDR3: CASSESRVLSNEQFF

V: TRBV27
J: TRBJ1-1
CDR3: CASSLSPFAGQGAFF

V: TRBV5-6
J: TRBJ2-1
CDR3: CASSLAAGDEQFF

V: TRBV18
J: TRBJ2-7
CDR3: CASSSRQETYEQYF

V: TRBV2
J: TRBJ2-7
CDR3: CASSETGTSYEQYF

V: TRBV6-5
J: TRBJ1-1
CDR3: CASRRTVNTEAFF

V: TRBV4-1
J: TRBJ2-5
CDR3: CASSRGQATIPQETQYF

V: TRBV4-2
J: TRBJ2-5
CDR3: CASSQDVLAGGLETQYF

V: TRBV11-2
J: TRBJ2-7
CDR3: CASSFDGTSSYEQYF

V: TRBV4-3
J: TRBJ1-6
CDR3: CASSQAGQTNSPLHF

V: TRBV27
J: TRBJ2-1
CDR3: CASSSSAGGIYYNEQFF

V: TRBV4-1
J: TRBJ2-5
CDR3: CASSQGDLAKGETQYF

V: TRBV27
J: TRBJ2-1
CDR3: CASGSGTSGYNEQFF

V: TRBV27
J: TRBJ2-7
CDR3: CASSFGTSGIYEQYF

V: TRBV6-1
J: TRBJ1-5
CDR3: CASTPYSNQPQHF

V: TRBV4-3
J: TRBJ2-7
CDR3: CASSHQQGDYEQYF

V: TRBV27
J: TRBJ2-3
CDR3: CASSLRGSRGLAGKTDTQYF

V: TRBV4-3
J: TRBJ1-2
CDR3: CASSQEARQFYGYTF

V: TRBV11-2
J: TRBJ1-6
CDR3: CASSLEPPDRSPLHF

V: TRBV6-1
J: TRBJ1-5
CDR3: CAILPNRDRNQPQHF

V: TRBV7-3
J: TRBJ1-1
CDR3: CASSPFRGSDTEAFF

V: TRBV2
J: TRBJ1-6
CDR3: CASSPKGAGNSPLHF

V: TRBV9
J: TRBJ2-2
CDR3: CASSVASREGGELFF

V: TRBV4-1
J: TRBJ2-1
CDR3: CASSQPYRSSYNEQFF

V: TRBV6-1
J: TRBJ2-5
CDR3: CASSVTVEETQYF

V: TRBV7-9
J: TRBJ1-5
CDR3: CASSNSGTGRNQPQHF

V: TRBV14
J: TRBJ1-2
CDR3: CASSPRQGAFTYGYTF

V: TRBV30
J: TRBJ1-5
CDR3: CAWSQGLAQPQHF

V: TRBV10-2
J: TRBJ2-7
CDR3: CASIPSGNYEQYF

V: TRBV7-9
J: TRBJ2-3
CDR3: CASSLGSVGSDTQYF

V: TRBV18
J: TRBJ1-6
CDR3: CASSPMDSNSPLHF

V: TRBV7-9
J: TRBJ1-5
CDR3: CASSLAGRGQPQHF

V: TRBV27
J: TRBJ2-7
CDR3: CASSYRTALSSYEQYF

V: TRBV5-1
J: TRBJ2-5
CDR3: CASSSWTGRAETQYF

V: TRBV29-1
J: TRBJ2-3
CDR3: CSVGGPASYTQYF